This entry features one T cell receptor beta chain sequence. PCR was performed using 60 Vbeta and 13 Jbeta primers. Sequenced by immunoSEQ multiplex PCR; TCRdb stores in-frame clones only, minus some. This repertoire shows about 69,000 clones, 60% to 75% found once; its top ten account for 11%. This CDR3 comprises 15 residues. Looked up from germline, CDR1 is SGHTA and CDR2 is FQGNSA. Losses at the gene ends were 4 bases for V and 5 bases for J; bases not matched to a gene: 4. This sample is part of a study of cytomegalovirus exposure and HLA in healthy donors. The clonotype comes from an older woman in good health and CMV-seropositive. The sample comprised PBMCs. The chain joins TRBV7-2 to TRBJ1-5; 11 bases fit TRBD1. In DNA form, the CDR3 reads TGTGCCAGCAGCTGGAGGACAGGGGGCGATCAGCCCCAGCATTTT. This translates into CASSWRTGGDQPQHF.